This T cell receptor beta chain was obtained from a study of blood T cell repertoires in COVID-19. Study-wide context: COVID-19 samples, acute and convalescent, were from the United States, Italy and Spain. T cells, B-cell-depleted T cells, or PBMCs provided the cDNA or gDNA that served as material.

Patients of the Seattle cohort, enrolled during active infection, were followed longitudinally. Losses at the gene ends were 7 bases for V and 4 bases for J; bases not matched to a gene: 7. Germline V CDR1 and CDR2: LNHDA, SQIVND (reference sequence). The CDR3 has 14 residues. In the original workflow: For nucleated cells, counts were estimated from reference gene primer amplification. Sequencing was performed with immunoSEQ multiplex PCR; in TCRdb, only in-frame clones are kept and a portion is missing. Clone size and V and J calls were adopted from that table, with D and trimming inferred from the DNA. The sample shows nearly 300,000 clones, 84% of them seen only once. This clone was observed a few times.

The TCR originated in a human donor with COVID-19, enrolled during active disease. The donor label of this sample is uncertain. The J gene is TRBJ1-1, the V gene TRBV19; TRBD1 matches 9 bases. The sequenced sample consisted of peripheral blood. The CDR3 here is CASTRDRASTEAFF. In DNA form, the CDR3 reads TGTGCCAGTACTAGGGACAGGGCCTCCACTGAAGCTTTCTTT.